Following are 8 T cell receptor beta chains from one sample sequenced in a study of T cells in Graves' hyperthyroidism and ophthalmopathy. TCR beta CDR3 sequences were amplified from RNA transcripts. Researchers ran a first-round RT-PCR on the TCR CDR3 using the HTBI primer set. Using its own MiXCR run on the multiplex PCR reads, TCRdb lists one record per CDR3 protein. The sample carries 550,000 to 800,000 distinct CDR3 sequences, 15% to 20% recorded once. The sample taken for sequencing was blood. The receptors were sampled from a man aged 18 to 30 with Graves' hyperthyroidism.

There are many counts of this clonotype. The chain couples TRBV28 to TRBJ2-1; D is unresolved. This CDR3 is built from 15 residues. Trimming stripped 3 bases from V and 2 bases from J, with 11 bases between. Germline V lookup: CDR1 MDHEN, CDR2 SYDVKM. The CDR3 region is CASSFSDEPYNEQFF. The CDR3, as DNA: TGTGCCAGCAGTTTTTCGGACGAACCCTACAATGAGCAGTTCTTC.

This clonotype was seen a handful of times. The chain couples TRBV30 to TRBJ2-2; no clear D gene. The germline gives CDR1 GTSNPN, CDR2 SVGIG (reference sequence). The CDR3 covers 11 residues. V was shortened by 3 bases and J by 6 bases, with 5 bases between the two germline ends. CDR3 residues: CAWRESGELFF. Here the CDR3 DNA reads TGTGCCTGGAGAGAGTCCGGGGAGCTGTTTTTT.

The chain combines TRBV28 with TRBJ2-3; 7 bases are a match to TRBD2. The CDR3 consists of 16 residues. The germline CDR1 and CDR2 sequences are MDHEN and SYDVKM. J was trimmed by 2 bases and V by 3 bases; bases with no gene match: 8. The CDR3 sequence is CASSLRRESNTDTQYF. CDR3 bases: TGTGCCAGCAGTTTGAGGCGGGAGTCTAACACAGATACGCAGTATTTT. Supplemented by reference TRBV28 and TRBJ2-3, the full variable domain reads DVKVTQSSRYLVKRTGEKVFLECVQDMDHENMFWYRQDPGLGLRLIYFSYDVKMKEKGDIPEGYSVSREKKERFSLILESASTNQTSMYLCASSLRRESNTDTQYFGPGTRLTVL.

The sample holds many counts of this clonotype. The chain has TRBV6-2 or TRBV6-3 and TRBJ2-7, with D possibly TRBD2 on 6 matching bases. The V gene's germline CDR1 is MNHEY and CDR2 SVGEGT. Trimming shortened V by 6 bases and J by 0 bases, and 21 bases separated the two germline ends. This CDR3 has 17 residues. The CDR3 nucleotides are TGTGCCAGCAGATCCGACTTATCTGAGGACTACTCCTACGAGCAGTACTTC. Amino acids: CASRSDLSEDYSYEQYF.

This clonotype showed up just a few times. V usage is TRBV9 and J usage is TRBJ2-3, with TRBD2 matching over 9 bases. Germline V CDR1 and CDR2: SGDLS, YYNGEE. This CDR3 comprises 16 residues. V was pared by 0 bases and J by 2 bases, with 4 bases of the junction left unmatched. This CDR3 reads CASSVEGGRATDTQYF. CDR3 DNA sequence: TGTGCCAGCAGCGTAGAAGGCGGGAGGGCCACAGATACGCAGTATTTT.

The chain is built from TRBV6-5 and TRBJ1-4; no definite D call. CDR1 is MNHEY and CDR2 is SVGAGI in the germline V gene. The CDR3 is made up of 15 amino acids. The V and J ends lost 0 bases and 7 bases respectively, with 12 bases between them. The CDR3 is CASSYSGRPPEKLFF. DNA for the CDR3: TGTGCCAGCAGTTACTCGGGCAGGCCCCCTGAAAAACTGTTTTTT.

V and J are TRBV7-9 and TRBJ2-1; D possibly corresponds to TRBD2 (6 bases). CDR3 length equals 19 residues. The germline gives CDR1 SEHNR, CDR2 FQNEAQ (reference sequence). Trimming removed 3 bases from V and 2 bases from J, with 23 bases in between. CDR3 bases: TGTGCCAGCAGCTTGCGCCAAATTCCGGCGGGACCAACCTACAATGAGCAGTTCTTC. Its protein is CASSLRQIPAGPTYNEQFF.

In the case of this clonotype: A read error may produce the germline difference seen at one junction end. The J gene is TRBJ2-1, the V gene TRBV11-3; TRBD2 aligns across 9 bases. The germline CDR1 and CDR2 sequences are SGHNT and YENEEA. CDR3 length equals 15 residues. The chain's CDR3 is CASSLEGSGSPEQFF. CDR3 bases: TGTGCCAGCAGCCTAGAGGGTAGCGGGAGCCCCGAGCAGTTCTTC.